The TCR beta chain under discussion was sequenced for a study of blood T cell repertoires in COVID-19. Across the whole study: COVID-19 samples, acute and convalescent, were from the United States, Italy and Spain. From T cells, B-cell-depleted T cells, or PBMCs came the material, which was cDNA or gDNA.

This CDR3 comprises 12 residues. CDR1 and CDR2 from the germline V gene are SNHLY and FYNNEI. V was pared by 7 bases and J by 6 bases, with 10 bases between. Original handling: Counts of nucleated cells, estimated from reference gene primer amplification, were obtained. Clones were read by immunoSEQ multiplex PCR, and TCRdb kept only the in-frame ones, dropping some. V and J calls plus clone size are reproduced from that table; the DNA served to infer D and trimming. The sample lists approximately 160,000 clones, over 75% seen once, with approximately 11% in the top ten. Sequencing was performed on peripheral blood. This chain joins TRBV2 and TRBJ2-1; a possible D gene is TRBD2 (5 bases). The sequence was collected from a man in his sixties with active or convalescent COVID-19. DNA of the CDR3: TGTGCCAGCACCGGTGGAGGCAATGAGCAGTTCTTC. Its protein product is CASTGGGNEQFF.